The sequence of this T cell receptor (beta chain) was determined in a study of Ad26.COV2.S vaccination and SARS-CoV-2 variants. Study-level points and caveats: In TCR breadth and depth analyses, total T cell responses may have been underestimated. Non-spike TCR breadth did not differ much between vaccine and placebo recipients.

TCRdb's copy holds only in-frame clones and misses some; the assay was immunoSEQ multiplex PCR. The table shows around 340,000 clones, with 75% to 90% occurring only once. Of note for this clone: What it recognizes is unknown.

Stated treatment: roughly 20 received Ad26.COV2.S at low or high dose, single or two shots; five or six received placebo; per-sample allocation not given. Samples were taken on day 63 after the first vaccine or placebo injection. Donation came from an adult in Boston who was aged 18-55 years. The clonotype originates from a person between 18 and 65 years old who received the Ad26.COV2.S COVID-19 vaccine or a placebo. This specimen consisted of peripheral blood, obtained in a trial of Ad26.COV2.S vaccine versus placebo.

The CDR3 region is CASSFGGRQNTGELFF. For the CDR3, the DNA is TGTGCCAGCAGCTTTGGTGGCAGGCAAAACACCGGGGAGCTGTTTTTT. The chain joins TRBV7-8 to TRBJ2-2; D ambiguous. Germline CDR1 and CDR2: SGHVS and FQNEAQ. V was trimmed by 3 bases and J by 2 bases, leaving 13 bases between them. The CDR3 sequence is 16 residues long.